Presented here are 28 T cell receptor beta chains from one specimen sequenced in a study of cytomegalovirus exposure and HLA in healthy donors. Primers: 60 Vbeta forward and 13 Jbeta reverse. Measured with immunoSEQ multiplex PCR; TCRdb has only the in-frame clones, and not every one. Of about 120,000 clones listed, 60% to 85% are singletons. The sample comprised PBMCs. These receptors were obtained from a woman in her forties in good health and CMV-seropositive.

The J gene is TRBJ2-1, the V gene TRBV5-1; 7 nucleotides match TRBD1. Per germline, CDR1 SGHRS and CDR2 YFSETQ. The CDR3 has 15 residues. V lost 8 bases, J lost 3 bases, and 11 bases stayed unmatched. The CDR3 DNA is TGCGCCAGTTCCGGACAGGAAAGGAACTACAATGAGCAGTTCTTC. This codes for CASSGQERNYNEQFF.

The rearrangement uses TRBV6-1 and TRBJ2-2, with TRBD2 identical over 9 bases. V trimming: 2 bases; J trimming: 8 bases; junction bases outside the gene matches: 15. Germline loops: CDR1 MNHNS, CDR2 SASEGT. The length of the CDR3 is 18 residues. The CDR3 is CASSEPRLAGGIPGELFF. The CDR3 DNA reads as TGTGCCAGCAGTGAACCTAGATTGGCGGGAGGGATTCCGGGGGAGCTGTTTTTT.

The chain employs TRBV5-1 and TRBJ2-7, with 10 bases that match TRBD1. Germline values: CDR1 SGHRS, CDR2 YFSETQ. The CDR3 length is 16 residues. With 3 bases clipped from V and 6 bases from J, the junction kept 12 bases outside the gene matches. This CDR3 is CASSSTGDRGLGEQYF. The DNA of the CDR3 is TGCGCCAGCAGCTCAACAGGGGACAGGGGACTTGGCGAGCAGTACTTC.

This clone was recorded a few times. The J gene is TRBJ2-2, the V gene TRBV6-1; D gene ambiguous. Germline V lookup: CDR1 MNHNS, CDR2 SASEGT. The CDR3 sequence is 14 residues long. Trimming pared 9 bases from V and 7 bases from J, leaving 18 bases between. The CDR3 loop is CASSLLVDGGELFF. The CDR3 DNA is TGTGCCAGTTCACTGCTAGTTGATGGCGGGGAGCTGTTTTTT.

This clone came up once. This chain connects TRBV9 to TRBJ2-1; 10 nucleotides match TRBD1. The J segment lost 3 bases and the V segment lost 3 bases, leaving 3 bases of the junction unmatched. Germline V gene data show CDR1 as SGDLS and CDR2 as YYNGEE. The CDR3 contains 15 residues. CDR3 region: CASSARDRGYNEQFF. CDR3 sequence (DNA): TGTGCCAGCAGCGCCCGGGACAGGGGCTACAATGAGCAGTTCTTC. The complete variable domain, with remaining parts taken from reference TRBV9 and TRBJ2-1, reads DSGVTQTPKHLITATGQRVTLRCSPRSGDLSVYWYQQSLDQGLQFLIQYYNGEERAKGNILERFSAQQFPDLHSELNLSSLELGDSALYFCASSARDRGYNEQFFGPGTRLTVL.

V gene TRBV5-1 combines with J gene TRBJ2-5; D gene ambiguous. V gave up 3 bases and J gave up 5 bases, with 17 bases separating them. This CDR3 spans 15 amino acids. Germline lookup yields CDR1 SGHRS and CDR2 YFSETQ. DNA of the CDR3: TGCGCCAGCAGCTCCCTCTCCGGCCGCAGGGAGACCCAGTACTTC. It codes for CASSSLSGRRETQYF. Drawing the rest from reference TRBV5-1 and TRBJ2-5, the complete variable domain is KAGVTQTPRYLIKTRGQQVTLSCSPISGHRSVSWYQQTPGQGLQFLFEYFSETQRNKGNFPGRFSGRQFSNSRSEMNVSTLELGDSALYLCASSSLSGRRETQYFGPGTRLLVL.

This clone has only one observation. This chain uses TRBV30 with TRBJ1-6, with D possibly TRBD1 on 6 matching bases. The CDR3 is 13 residues long. Trimming pared 5 bases from V and 10 bases from J, leaving 15 bases between. In germline, CDR1 is GTSNPN, CDR2 SVGIG (reference sequence). This chain's CDR3 is CAWGKGGRSPLHF. The CDR3 DNA is TGTGCCTGGGGGAAAGGGGGAAGATCACCCCTCCACTTT.

Only one count was recorded for this clone. As DNA, the CDR3 is TGCAGCGTGGAGAGGATTCAAGAGACCCAGTACTTC. Protein: CSVERIQETQYF. The chain has TRBV29-1 and TRBJ2-5; D is unresolved. Germline V gives CDR1 SQVTM, CDR2 ANQGSEA. V lost 6 bases, J lost 2 bases, and 10 bases lay in between. This CDR3 region has 12 residues. Together with reference TRBV29-1 and TRBJ2-5, the CDR3 gives the full variable domain: SAVISQKPSRDICQRGTSLTIQCQVDSQVTMMFWYRQQPGQSLTLIATANQGSEATYESGFVIDKFPISRPNLTFSTLTVSNMSPEDSSIYLCSVERIQETQYFGPGTRLLVL.

The V call is TRBV10-3, the J call TRBJ2-7; the match to TRBD1 covers 8 bases. The CDR3 is 14 amino acids. V lost 3 bases and J lost 4; bases outside the gene matches: 5. Germline CDR1 ENHRY, CDR2 SYGVKD. The CDR3 region is CAISDGTGGYEQYF. CDR3 coding DNA: TGTGCCATCAGTGACGGTACAGGGGGTTACGAGCAGTACTTC.

In its sample, this clone was seen once. The chain links TRBV30 to TRBJ2-7, with TRBD1 matching over 10 bases. V gave up 2 bases and J gave up 6 bases; unmatched junction bases: 1. This CDR3 region has 12 residues. Germline V CDR1 and CDR2: GTSNPN, SVGIG (reference sequence). CDR3 bases: TGTGCCTGGAGTCGGACAGGGGGCGAGCAGTACTTC. This gives the protein CAWSRTGGEQYF.

CDR3: CASGLVPGVTEAFF. DNA for the CDR3: TGTGCTAGTGGTTTGGTACCCGGGGTGACTGAAGCTTTCTTT. This chain links TRBV12-5 with TRBJ1-1; no definite D call. The CDR3 is made up of 14 amino acids. Germline assignment: CDR1 LGHNT and CDR2 FRNRAP. V lost 0 bases to trimming and J lost 5 bases, with 10 bases between them.

The gene calls are TRBV29-1 and TRBJ2-7; D may be TRBD2 (6 bases). Trimming took off 5 bases at V and 6 bases at J, with 14 bases between the two ends. Per germline, CDR1 SQVTM and CDR2 ANQGSEA. The CDR3 extends over 12 amino acids. This chain's CDR3 is CSVSWRGSEQYF. The CDR3, as DNA: TGCAGCGTTTCCTGGAGGGGTAGCGAGCAGTACTTC.

CDR3 nucleotides: TGTGCCAGCAGTTTTAGGTTGAGGAATGAAAAACTGTTTTTT. Its translation is CASSFRLRNEKLFF. This rearrangement joins TRBV11-2 to TRBJ1-4; D call uncertain. The V gene lost 6 bases and the J gene lost 5 bases, with 13 bases spanning the gap. The CDR3 has 14 amino acids. Germline lookup yields CDR1 SGHAT and CDR2 FQNNGV.

The rearrangement joins TRBV29-1 to TRBJ2-7; 8 nucleotides line up with TRBD1. This CDR3 comprises 13 residues. The J segment lost 1 base and the V segment lost 6 bases, leaving 5 bases of the junction unmatched. The germline CDR1 and CDR2 sequences are SQVTM and ANQGSEA. The CDR3 sequence: CSVLTGASYEQYF. CDR3 DNA sequence: TGCAGCGTCTTGACAGGGGCATCCTACGAGCAGTACTTC.

The V gene is TRBV19, the J gene TRBJ1-5, with unresolved D. CDR3 length: 17 residues. Germline V CDR1 and CDR2: LNHDA, SQIVND (reference sequence). V lost 6 bases to trimming and J lost 2 bases, with 20 bases between them. CDR3 nucleotides: TGTGCCAGTAGACTTGGCGGAGGAGGGATTGGCAATCAGCCCCAGCATTTT. The encoded protein is CASRLGGGGIGNQPQHF.

The chain is built from TRBV5-1 and TRBJ2-1; 7 bases are a match to TRBD2. The CDR3 runs 15 residues. CDR1 SGHRS and CDR2 YFSETQ come from the germline V gene. Unmatched junction bases numbered 6, after V lost 1 base and J lost 5 bases. The CDR3 sequence: CASSLTAGPNNEQFF. CDR3 coding DNA: TGCGCCAGCAGCTTGACAGCGGGGCCTAACAATGAGCAGTTCTTC.

The chain combines TRBV5-1 with TRBJ2-5; D is perhaps TRBD2 (6 bases). The J call is doubtful: the DNA matches TRBJ2-7 better. This CDR3 comprises 14 residues. Looked up from germline, CDR1 is SGHRS and CDR2 is YFSETQ. Here the CDR3 reads CASSLTSFTYEQYF. The CDR3 DNA sequence: TGCGCCAGCAGCTTGACTAGCTTTACCTACGAGCAGTACTTC.

V is TRBV5-1 and J is TRBJ2-5, with a possible D match to TRBD2 (6 bases). Trimming left V 3 bases short and J 5 bases short, with 17 bases between. The CDR3 extends over 15 amino acids. The germline CDR1 and CDR2 sequences are SGHRS and YFSETQ. In nucleotides, the CDR3 is TGCGCCAGCAGCTCCGTGGTCGGAGGGGCGGAGACCCAGTACTTC. This encodes CASSSVVGGAETQYF.

The chain recombines TRBV7-9 with TRBJ1-3, with no clear D. The V end lost 6 bases, the J end lost 0 bases, and 9 bases lay between the germline ends. The CDR3 is made up of 14 amino acids. Germline CDR1 SEHNR, CDR2 FQNEAQ (reference sequence). Here the CDR3 reads CASSIPNSGNTIYF. CDR3 nucleotides: TGTGCCAGCAGTATCCCTAACTCTGGAAACACCATATATTTT.

The chain combines TRBV19 with TRBJ1-5; 7 nucleotides match TRBD1. The V and J ends lost 7 bases and 6 bases, in that order; junction bases with no gene match: 3. The CDR3 covers 12 residues. CDR1 and CDR2 from the germline V gene are LNHDA and SQIVND (reference sequence). The CDR3 DNA reads as TGTGCCAGTAAGGGGGCTTTTCAGCCCCAGCATTTT. Protein product: CASKGAFQPQHF.

The chain joins TRBV2 to TRBJ2-5; weak D call: TRBD2 (6 bases). This CDR3 contains 13 residues. CDR1 is SNHLY and CDR2 is FYNNEI in the germline V gene. Trimming pared 6 bases from V and 5 bases from J, leaving 13 bases between. The CDR3 loop is CASRGGSRETQYF. The CDR3 nucleotides read TGTGCCAGCAGGGGGGGTAGTAGGGAGACCCAGTACTTC.

This chain joins TRBV5-4 and TRBJ1-6, with 7 bases that match TRBD1. The CDR3 loop spans 15 amino acids. V shed 4 bases, J shed 5 bases, and the junction held 6 bases outside the gene matches. The germline V gene encodes CDR1 SGHNT and CDR2 YYREEE (reference sequence). The CDR3 nucleotides are TGTGCCAGCAGCACGACAGGGAGACATAATTCACCCCTCCACTTT. Protein product: CASSTTGRHNSPLHF.

The rearrangement links TRBV6-5 to TRBJ2-7; TRBD2 matches 8 bases. CDR1 is MNHEY and CDR2 is SVGAGI in the germline V gene. V was clipped by 8 bases and J by 3 bases; unmatched bases: 6. The CDR3 runs 13 residues. Here the CDR3 DNA reads TGTGCCAGCCTTACTCGGGGGGGCTACGAGCAGTACTTC. The encoded protein is CASLTRGGYEQYF.

This clone showed up just once. The chain recombines TRBV6-4 with TRBJ1-1; 7 positions match TRBD1. Germline CDR1 and CDR2: MRHNA and SNTAGT. After removal of 3 bases from V and 0 bases from J, the junction contained 4 bases not matched to a gene. The CDR3 contains 15 residues. DNA of the CDR3: TGTGCCAGCAGTGAAACAGGGGTAATGAACACTGAAGCTTTCTTT. Protein: CASSETGVMNTEAFF.

This clone has more than one count but fewer than ten. The chain carries TRBV5-1 and TRBJ2-5; 12 bases agree with TRBD2. Germline V gene sequence: CDR1 SGHRS, CDR2 YFSETQ. The CDR3 has 14 amino acids. V was pared by 5 bases and J by 5 bases, with 4 bases of the junction left unmatched. The CDR3 is CASRTGTSGETQYF. CDR3 in DNA: TGCGCCAGCAGGACCGGGACTAGCGGGGAGACCCAGTACTTC.

This chain connects TRBV6-5 to TRBJ2-1, with TRBD2 identical over 9 bases. From germline, CDR1 is MNHEY and CDR2 SVGAGI. With 0 bases clipped from V and 13 bases from J, the junction kept 7 bases outside the gene matches. The CDR3 is 14 residues long. Here the CDR3 reads CASSYSMSRGGQFF. The CDR3 DNA sequence: TGTGCCAGCAGTTACTCGATGTCGCGGGGGGGCCAGTTCTTC.

This chain joins TRBV19 and TRBJ2-3; TRBD2 might be the D (6 bases). Deletions cut 3 bases from V and 1 base from J, with 11 bases between. The CDR3 spans 15 residues. Germline CDR1 reads LNHDA; CDR2 reads SQIVND (reference sequence). The CDR3 loop is CASSMEGRRTDTQYF. In nucleotides, the CDR3 is TGTGCCAGTAGTATGGAGGGGCGACGCACAGATACGCAGTATTTT.

The gene calls are TRBV5-1 and TRBJ2-5; 10 nucleotides line up with TRBD2. V gave up 0 bases and J gave up 5 bases; unmatched junction bases: 4. This CDR3 contains 15 residues. The germline V gene has CDR1 SGHRS and CDR2 YFSETQ. In nucleotides, the CDR3 is TGCGCCAGCAGCTTGGGGCTAGCGGGAGATGAGACCCAGTACTTC. Residues: CASSLGLAGDETQYF.